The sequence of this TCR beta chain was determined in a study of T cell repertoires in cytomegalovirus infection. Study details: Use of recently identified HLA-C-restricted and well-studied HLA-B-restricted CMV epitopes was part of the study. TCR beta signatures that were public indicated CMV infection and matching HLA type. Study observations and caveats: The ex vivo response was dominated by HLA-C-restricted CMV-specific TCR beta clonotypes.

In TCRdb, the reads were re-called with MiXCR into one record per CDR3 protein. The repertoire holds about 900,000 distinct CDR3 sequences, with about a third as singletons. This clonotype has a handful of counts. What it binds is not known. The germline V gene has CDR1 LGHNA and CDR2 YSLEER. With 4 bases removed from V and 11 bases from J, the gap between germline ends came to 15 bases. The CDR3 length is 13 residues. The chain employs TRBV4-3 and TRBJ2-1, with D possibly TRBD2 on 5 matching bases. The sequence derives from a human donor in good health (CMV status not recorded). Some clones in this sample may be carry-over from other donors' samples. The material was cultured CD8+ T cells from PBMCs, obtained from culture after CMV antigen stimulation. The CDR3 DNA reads TGCGCCAGCAGCCTCACGGACTCGCGACAGCAGTTCTTC. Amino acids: CASSLTDSRQQFF.